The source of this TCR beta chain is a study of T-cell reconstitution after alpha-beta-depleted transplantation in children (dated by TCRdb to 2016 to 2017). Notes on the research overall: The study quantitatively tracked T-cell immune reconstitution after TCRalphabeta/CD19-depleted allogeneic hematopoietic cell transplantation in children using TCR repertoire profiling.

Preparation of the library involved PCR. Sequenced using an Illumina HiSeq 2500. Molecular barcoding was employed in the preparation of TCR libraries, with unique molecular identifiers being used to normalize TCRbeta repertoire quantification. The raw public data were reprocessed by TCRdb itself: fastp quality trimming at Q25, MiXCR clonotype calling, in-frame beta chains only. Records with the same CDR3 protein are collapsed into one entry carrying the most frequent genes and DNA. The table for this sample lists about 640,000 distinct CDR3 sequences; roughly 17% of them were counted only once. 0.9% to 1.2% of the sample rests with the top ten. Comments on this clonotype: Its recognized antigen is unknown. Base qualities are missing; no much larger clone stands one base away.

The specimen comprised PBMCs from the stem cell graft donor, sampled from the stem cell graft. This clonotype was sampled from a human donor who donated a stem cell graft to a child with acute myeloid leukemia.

The DNA reads TGTGCCAGCTTTTCTGGAAACACCATATATTTT. This gives the protein CASFSGNTIYF. This sequence uses TRBV28 and TRBJ1-3; too little of a D gene remains to name it. V loses 8 bases, J loses 1 base, and the germline ends lie 3 bases apart. CDR1 and CDR2 were assigned from the germline V gene as MDHEN and SYDVKM. The CDR3 holds 11 amino acids from the cysteine to the phenylalanine. The only DNA kept is the CDR3, 33 bases in frame from the first base.